Below, 28 T cell receptor beta chains from the same sample are listed, as sequenced in a study of T cells after yellow fever vaccination. MiXCR was run by TCRdb on the 5' RACE reads, yielding one entry per CDR3 protein. The data hold some 670,000 distinct CDR3 sequences, with around 12% observed a single time. The sample in question was PBMCs, obtained on the day of the yellow fever booster vaccination. These receptors all stem from a man aged 30 to 45 who received the YFV17D yellow fever vaccine.

This clonotype was seen a handful of times. This chain uses TRBV7-9 with TRBJ2-4, with 7 bases aligning to TRBD1. CDR3 size: 17 residues. CDR1 SEHNR and CDR2 FQNEAQ come from the germline V gene (reference sequence). V dropped 5 bases and J dropped 0; count of bases not matched to a gene: 10. The CDR3 nucleotides are TGTGCCAGCAGCCGGGGCGAGAGACAGGGAGCCAAAAACATTCAGTACTTC. Amino acids: CASSRGERQGAKNIQYF.

The CDR3 here is CSAKPPGLANHEQYF. In nucleotides, the CDR3 is TGCAGTGCCAAGCCCCCGGGACTAGCGAACCACGAGCAGTACTTC. The chain combines TRBV20-1 with TRBJ2-7, with 10 bases lining up with TRBD2. The germline V gene has CDR1 DFQATT and CDR2 SNEGSKA (reference sequence). The CDR3 consists of 15 residues. The ends lost 6 bases at V and 5 bases at J; junction bases unmatched: 13.

The CDR3 nucleotides read TGTGCCAGCTCACCACGAGCGGGATCCGCCTACGAGCAGTACTTC. It codes for CASSPRAGSAYEQYF. The V call is TRBV18, the J call TRBJ2-7, with 7 bases matching TRBD2. Germline trimming cut 1 base from V and 2 bases from J; bases unmatched to any gene: 5. This CDR3 spans 15 amino acids. The germline V gene encodes CDR1 KGHSH and CDR2 LQKENI.

The chain carries TRBV7-9 and TRBJ1-1; possibly TRBD1 for D (6 bases). Trimming took off 1 base at V and 4 bases at J, with 13 bases between the two ends. Germline lookup yields CDR1 SEHNR and CDR2 FQNEAQ (reference sequence). The CDR3 loop spans 15 amino acids. DNA of the CDR3: TGTGCCAGCAGCTTAGGCCAGGGGCTACGCACTGAAGCTTTCTTT. This translates into CASSLGQGLRTEAFF.

This clonotype was seen a handful of times. The DNA for the CDR3 is TGTGCCAGCAGTGGGGACCGAGAGAACACTGAAGCTTTCTTT. Its translation is CASSGDRENTEAFF. The chain has TRBV25-1 and TRBJ1-1, with D possibly matching TRBD1 (5 bases). The germline V and J ends were trimmed by 4 bases and 1 base, with 10 bases remaining between them. CDR1 and CDR2 from the germline V gene are MGHDK and SYGVNS. This CDR3 contains 14 residues.

The table lists this clonotype with a few counts. V and J are TRBV21-1 and TRBJ2-3; the D call TRBD1 from the table was never checked on the DNA. TRBV21-1 is a listed pseudogene. The CDR3 is 15 residues long. The CDR3, as DNA: TGTGCCAGCAGCCCGTGGGGGGAAGTGGTAGATACGCAGTATTTT. Its protein is CASSPWGEVVDTQYF.

This chain joins TRBV5-1 and TRBJ2-1; 7 nucleotides line up with TRBD2. CDR1 SGHRS and CDR2 YFSETQ come from the germline V gene. CDR3 length: 16 residues. V gave up 2 bases and J gave up 7 bases; unmatched junction bases: 12. CDR3 sequence reads: CASSLGPSGGGNEQFF. The CDR3 DNA follows: TGCGCCAGCAGCTTAGGGCCTAGCGGAGGAGGGAATGAGCAGTTCTTC.

There are a few counts of this clonotype. The chain employs TRBV20-1 and TRBJ1-1; D perhaps matches TRBD1 (5 bases). Trimming shortened V by 1 base and J by 4 bases, and 10 bases separated the two germline ends. Germline CDR1 is DFQATT and CDR2 is SNEGSKA (reference sequence). This CDR3 contains 13 residues. The CDR3 DNA follows: TGCAGTGCTAGAGGCGCAGGGAGCACTGAAGCTTTCTTT. It yields the protein CSARGAGSTEAFF.

This clonotype turned up a few times. The chain combines TRBV15 with TRBJ2-2; D is possibly TRBD1 or TRBD2 (5 bases each). Germline-derived CDR1 and CDR2 are LNHNV and YYDKDF (reference sequence). The CDR3 has 14 amino acids. Trimming cost V 4 bases and J 5 bases, with 11 bases left between them. The CDR3 region has the DNA TGTGCCACCAGCATGGTGGGGGTTACCGGGGAGCTGTTTTTT. This encodes CATSMVGVTGELFF.

This clonotype was detected a few times. V and J are TRBV6-4 and TRBJ2-1, with TRBD2 identical over 10 bases. The CDR3 covers 15 residues. Per the germline V gene, CDR1 is MRHNA and CDR2 is SNTAGT. The V segment lost 4 bases and the J segment 6 bases; nucleotides outside the gene matches: 6. The CDR3 DNA is TGTGCCAGCAGTGTGCTAGCGGGAGTGGGCAATGAGCAGTTCTTC. This translates into CASSVLAGVGNEQFF.

V is TRBV7-2 and J is TRBJ2-5, with 10 bases matching TRBD2. Trimming cost V 4 bases and J 2 bases; bases outside gene matches: 4. CDR3 length equals 15 residues. The germline gives CDR1 SGHTA, CDR2 FQGNSA. In DNA, the CDR3 is TGTGCCAGCAGCTCTAGCGGGAGCGCTCAAGAGACCCAGTACTTC. Its translation: CASSSSGSAQETQYF.

The sample holds many counts of this clonotype. The V gene is TRBV18, the J gene TRBJ2-2; D not resolved. Trimming left V 8 bases short and J 3 bases short, with 7 bases between. Germline CDR1 KGHSH, CDR2 LQKENI. The CDR3 extends over 12 amino acids. The CDR3 DNA is TGTGCCAGCAGTCCAGACACCGGGGAGCTGTTTTTT. Its protein product is CASSPDTGELFF.

This clonotype has only a few counts. The chain joins TRBV15 to TRBJ2-7, with TRBD2 matching 8 bases. This CDR3 is built from 17 residues. Germline V CDR1 and CDR2: LNHNV, YYDKDF (reference sequence). V trimming: 0 bases; J trimming: 2 bases; junction bases outside the gene matches: 9. The CDR3 loop reads CATSRDVVSGTTYEQYF. The CDR3 region has the DNA TGTGCCACCAGCAGAGACGTTGTTAGCGGGACCACCTACGAGCAGTACTTC.

This clonotype has a handful of counts. This rearrangement joins TRBV2 to TRBJ2-1, with a possible D match to TRBD1 (6 bases). Germline CDR1 and CDR2: SNHLY and FYNNEI. The ends were cut back, 2 bases at V and 9 bases at J, with 11 bases in the middle. The CDR3 has 13 residues. Here the CDR3 reads CASSERGYGEQFF. In nucleotides, the CDR3 is TGTGCCAGCAGTGAAAGGGGGTACGGTGAGCAGTTCTTC.

In this sample, this clonotype turned up a few times. CDR3 region: CASSEPGVQETQYF. As DNA, the CDR3 is TGTGCCAGCAGTGAGCCAGGCGTTCAAGAGACCCAGTACTTC. The chain carries TRBV28 and TRBJ2-5; D is undetermined. This CDR3 has 14 amino acids. Germline CDR1 MDHEN, CDR2 SYDVKM. The V end lost 5 bases, the J end lost 2 bases, and 12 bases lay between the germline ends.

This clonotype was picked up a small number of times. The chain recombines TRBV4-3 with TRBJ2-1; D is ambiguous. This CDR3 comprises 14 residues. Germline V gene data show CDR1 as LGHNA and CDR2 as YSLEER. V was pared by 0 bases and J by 10 bases, with 13 bases between. The CDR3 DNA follows: TGCGCCAGCAGCCAAGACCGGGCCGGTCAGGAGCAGTTCTTC. Encoded protein: CASSQDRAGQEQFF.

The chain is built from TRBV7-9 and TRBJ2-5, with a weak D call TRBD2 (6 bases). The CDR3 covers 13 residues. Deletions cut 2 bases from V and 5 bases from J, with 9 bases between. CDR1 and CDR2 (germline): SEHNR, FQNEAQ (reference sequence). The CDR3 protein is CASSLMEGETQYF. CDR3 bases: TGTGCCAGCAGCTTAATGGAGGGGGAGACCCAGTACTTC.

This clonotype has only a few counts. CDR3 in DNA: TGTGCCAGCAGCCAAGAGGGCACAGATACGCAGTATTTT. Its protein is CASSQEGTDTQYF. This chain connects TRBV3-1 to TRBJ2-3; D unclear. The germline V and J ends were trimmed by 0 bases and 1 base, with 2 bases remaining between them. The CDR3 has 13 residues. CDR1 and CDR2 (germline): LGHDT, YNNKEL (reference sequence).

This clonotype was found a few times. The chain combines TRBV20-1 with TRBJ2-1, with TRBD2 matching 12 bases. In germline, CDR1 is DFQATT, CDR2 SNEGSKA (reference sequence). This CDR3 region has 15 residues. The J segment lost 7 bases and the V segment lost 3 bases, leaving 7 bases of the junction unmatched. CDR3: CSARPLAGGWNEQFF. Here the CDR3 DNA reads TGCAGTGCTAGGCCTCTAGCGGGAGGGTGGAATGAGCAGTTCTTC.

This clonotype was seen at least ten times. This rearrangement joins TRBV12-3 or TRBV12-4 to TRBJ2-5; D is perhaps TRBD2 (6 bases). Trimming cost V 1 base and J 5 bases, with 11 bases left between them. CDR3 length equals 14 residues. Here the CDR3 reads CASSLGLGGETQYF. The CDR3 coding sequence is TGTGCCAGCAGTTTAGGACTAGGAGGGGAGACCCAGTACTTC.

Only a few counts were recorded for this clonotype. CDR3 in DNA: TGCAGTGCTAGTAGGGGGTTCCAAGAGACCCAGTACTTC. The encoded protein is CSASRGFQETQYF. This sequence joins TRBV20-1 and TRBJ2-5, with D tentatively TRBD1 (6 bases). The CDR3 length is 13 residues. The V gene's germline CDR1 is DFQATT and CDR2 SNEGSKA (reference sequence). V lost 3 bases to trimming and J lost 1 base, with 9 bases between them.

This chain links TRBV28 with TRBJ2-7; D call uncertain. Trimming stripped 7 bases from V and 5 bases from J, with 12 bases between. The germline gives CDR1 MDHEN, CDR2 SYDVKM. The CDR3 has 12 amino acids. The CDR3 region is CASTGIRHEQYF. In nucleotides, the CDR3 is TGTGCCAGCACAGGAATCAGGCACGAGCAGTACTTC.

This clonotype has ten or more counts. The CDR3 DNA sequence: TGTGCCAGCAGCCGAAAGGGTGGTGAAAAACTGTTTTTT. This translates into CASSRKGGEKLFF. The chain carries TRBV7-3 and TRBJ1-4; D unclear. The V gene lost 5 bases and the J gene lost 7 bases, with 11 bases spanning the gap. The CDR3 contains 13 residues. The germline gives CDR1 SGHTA, CDR2 FQGTGA. The entire variable domain, with the rest obtained from reference TRBV7-3 and TRBJ1-4, is as follows: GAGVSQTPSNKVTEKGKYVELRCDPISGHTALYWYRQSLGQGPEFLIYFQGTGAADDSGLPNDRFFAVRPEGSVSTLKIQRTERGDSAVYLCASSRKGGEKLFFGSGTQLSVL.

V usage is TRBV6-1 and J usage is TRBJ2-7, with 11 bases fitting TRBD1. The junction had 5 bases not matched to a gene; V was cut back by 6 bases and J by 4 bases. This CDR3 region has 14 residues. CDR1 is MNHNS and CDR2 is SASEGT in the germline V gene. Here the CDR3 reads CASRGQGVQYEQYF. The CDR3, as DNA: TGTGCCAGCAGGGGACAGGGGGTTCAGTACGAGCAGTACTTC.

This clonotype was observed a handful of times. The chain recombines TRBV12-3 or TRBV12-4 with TRBJ1-2, with D perhaps matching TRBD1 (5 bases). V was shortened by 1 base and J by 2 bases, with 11 bases between the two germline ends. There are 15 residues in the CDR3. The CDR3 region has the DNA TGTGCCAGCAGTTTAGTCCAGGGAGGAAACTATGGCTACACCTTC. Translation gives CASSLVQGGNYGYTF.

V usage is TRBV5-1 and J usage is TRBJ2-5, with 9 positions matching TRBD2. The CDR3 is made up of 16 amino acids. V shed 2 bases, J shed 5 bases, and the junction held 10 bases outside the gene matches. The germline V gene has CDR1 SGHRS and CDR2 YFSETQ. The CDR3 sequence is CASSFTLLAGSETQYF. For the CDR3, the DNA is TGCGCCAGCAGCTTTACATTGCTAGCGGGAAGTGAGACCCAGTACTTC.

This chain uses TRBV12-3 or TRBV12-4 with TRBJ1-6; 7 bases agree with TRBD1. The length of the CDR3 is 15 residues. Germline trimming cut 5 bases from V and 8 bases from J; bases unmatched to any gene: 9. CDR3 amino acids: CASSEADRDYSPLHF. The CDR3 bases are TGTGCCAGCAGTGAAGCTGACAGGGACTATTCACCCCTCCACTTT.

This clonotype occurred a few times. Its ends do not fully match the called genes, so a read error is possible. V usage is TRBV2 and J usage is TRBJ2-7; D possibly corresponds to TRBD2 (6 bases). Germline V gives CDR1 SNHLY, CDR2 FYNNEI. This CDR3 is 14 amino acids long. CDR3 nucleotide sequence: TGTGCCAGCAGGGAGGGGCGGGGCTCCCACGAGCAGTACTTC. It encodes CASREGRGSHEQYF.